These 11 T cell receptor beta chains were sequenced from one sample in a study of cytomegalovirus exposure and HLA in healthy donors (dated by TCRdb to about 2017). Receptors were amplified or captured by the immunoSEQ multiplex PCR assay. What TCRdb holds here is the immuneACCESS table cut down to in-frame rearrangements. Part of the clones is not present; checked against another copy, under half of the missing clones reflect an unresolved V gene, and the others are unexplained. For this sample there are over 100,000 clones; about 95% appear just once. 0.89% of the sample rests with the top ten. Material: PBMCs. The receptors were gathered from a woman between 18 and 30 years old in good health and CMV-seronegative.

The chain uses TRBV29-1 and TRBJ1-2, with 8 bases matching TRBD1. The junction had 8 bases not matched to a gene; V was cut back by 6 bases and J by 8 bases. CDR1 and CDR2 (germline): SQVTM, ANQGSEA. The CDR3 has 12 amino acids. CDR3 in DNA: TGCAGCGTCGCTGGACAGGGCGGAGGCTACACCTTC. It encodes CSVAGQGGGYTF.

This sequence joins TRBV30 and TRBJ2-7; 12 positions match TRBD2. Unmatched junction bases numbered 9, after V lost 6 bases and J lost 6 bases. CDR3 length equals 14 residues. Germline CDR1 is GTSNPN and CDR2 is SVGIG (reference sequence). The CDR3 is CACPTSGSGGEQYF. The DNA for the CDR3 is TGTGCCTGCCCGACTAGCGGGAGCGGCGGCGAGCAGTACTTC.

The rearrangement joins TRBV19 to TRBJ2-2, with 8 bases aligning to TRBD1. The V gene end was trimmed by 1 base and the J gene end by 3 bases; junction bases not matched to a gene: 4. This CDR3 contains 16 residues. Germline V CDR1 and CDR2: LNHDA, SQIVND (reference sequence). CDR3 sequence: CASSIAQGADTGELFF. The CDR3 DNA follows: TGTGCCAGTAGTATAGCCCAGGGGGCCGACACCGGGGAGCTGTTTTTT.

In nucleotides, the CDR3 is TGTGCCAGCTCACCGGCAGGTAGCTACGAGCAGTACTTC. It codes for CASSPAGSYEQYF. The chain uses TRBV18 and TRBJ2-7; D gene unclear. This CDR3 contains 13 residues. The germline V gene encodes CDR1 KGHSH and CDR2 LQKENI. Trimming pared 3 bases from V and 3 bases from J, leaving 9 bases between.

The CDR3 nucleotides read TGTGCCAGCAGCTTGAACAGGGAGGGTTGGACTGAAGCTTTCTTT. Its translation is CASSLNREGWTEAFF. This chain uses TRBV2 with TRBJ1-1; TRBD1 is a possible D gene (6 bases). CDR1 SNHLY and CDR2 FYNNEI come from the germline V gene. Trimming took 6 bases from V and 5 from J, leaving 19 bases between them. The CDR3 contains 15 residues.

The V call is TRBV28, the J call TRBJ1-4, with D hard to call. CDR1 MDHEN and CDR2 SYDVKM come from the germline V gene. Trimming stripped 8 bases from V and 3 bases from J, with 10 bases between. The CDR3 runs to 13 residues. The CDR3, as DNA: TGTGCCAGCTGTGGGCGGGCTAATGAAAAACTGTTTTTT. Its translation is CASCGRANEKLFF.

The rearrangement links TRBV2 to TRBJ1-6; 7 positions agree with TRBD1. The length of the CDR3 is 15 residues. The germline CDR1 and CDR2 sequences are SNHLY and FYNNEI. The V and J ends lost 3 bases and 11 bases, in that order; junction bases with no gene match: 10. CDR3 residues: CASSDPDREIAPLHF. Written as DNA, the CDR3 is TGTGCCAGCAGTGACCCAGACAGGGAGATCGCACCCCTCCACTTT.

The chain couples TRBV6-5 to TRBJ2-7, with D maybe TRBD1 (6 bases). The V gene's germline CDR1 is MNHEY and CDR2 SVGAGI. This CDR3 spans 13 amino acids. V was pared by 8 bases and J by 0 bases, with 11 bases between. CDR3 sequence: CASAWTASYEQYF. The CDR3 DNA follows: TGTGCCAGCGCCTGGACAGCCTCCTACGAGCAGTACTTC.

This clone was recorded once. The gene calls are TRBV4-3 and TRBJ2-2, with 14 bases fitting TRBD2. CDR1 LGHNA and CDR2 YSLEER come from the germline V gene. V was pared by 1 base and J by 0 bases, with 4 bases of the junction left unmatched. This CDR3 has 19 residues. CDR3 sequence (DNA): TGCGCCAGCAGCCAAGGGACTAGCGGGGGGTTGACGAACACCGGGGAGCTGTTTTTT. Translation gives CASSQGTSGGLTNTGELFF.

This chain joins TRBV5-1 and TRBJ2-5; 9 nucleotides match TRBD1. The trim removed 4 bases at V and 2 bases at J, leaving 6 bases unmatched. Germline V gene sequence: CDR1 SGHRS, CDR2 YFSETQ. The CDR3 has 15 amino acids. The CDR3 sequence: CASSIRDRVQETQYF. The DNA for the CDR3 is TGCGCCAGCAGCATCCGGGACAGGGTTCAAGAGACCCAGTACTTC.

This clone is a singleton in its sample. The chain uses TRBV27 and TRBJ1-1; TRBD1 might be the D (6 bases). CDR3 length equals 15 residues. Trimming removed 5 bases from V and 4 bases from J, with 17 bases in between. CDR1 is MNHEY and CDR2 is SMNVEV in the germline V gene (reference sequence). CDR3 nucleotides: TGTGCCAGCAGTCTGACAGCAGGGGTCAGCACTGAAGCTTTCTTT. Translation: CASSLTAGVSTEAFF.